These T cell receptor beta chains were read from a single sample in a study of shared clonotypes between healthy human individuals. Sequenced by immunoSEQ multiplex PCR; TCRdb stores in-frame clones only, minus some. Of about 2 million clones listed, 85% to 95% are singletons. Sequencing was performed on naive CD4+ T cells sorted from blood. These receptors all stem from a young man in good health. The conserved cysteine and the conserved F or W are not part of the CDR3 here.

j_gene: TRBJ1-1
len: 11
v_gene: TRBV28
CDR3aa: ASSVPRNTEAF

j_gene: TRBJ2-1
len: 14
v_gene: TRBV4-3
CDR3aa: ASSQDWGLVYNEQF

j_gene: TRBJ2-3
len: 13
v_gene: TRBV12-2
CDR3aa: ASRLARAGSDTQY

j_gene: TRBJ2-3
len: 11
v_gene: TRBV5-1
CDR3aa: ASSLGQPDTQY

j_gene: TRBJ2-7
len: 15
v_gene: TRBV15
CDR3aa: ATSRDVSASRAYEQY

j_gene: TRBJ1-6
len: 13
v_gene: TRBV14
CDR3aa: ASSREGSYNSPLH

j_gene: TRBJ1-4
len: 12
v_gene: TRBV5-4
CDR3aa: ASSLGQGSEKLF

j_gene: TRBJ2-4
len: 13
v_gene: TRBV23-1
CDR3aa: ASSLNGTDKNIQY

j_gene: TRBJ1-5
len: 12
v_gene: TRBV6-5
CDR3aa: ASSYGRAHQPQH

j_gene: TRBJ1-4
len: 13
v_gene: TRBV7-9
CDR3aa: ASSLGTGGNEKLF

j_gene: TRBJ2-1
len: 11
v_gene: TRBV6-1
CDR3aa: ASRKSSYNEQF

j_gene: TRBJ2-7
len: 12
v_gene: TRBV5-1
CDR3aa: ASSLWIESYEQY

j_gene: TRBJ2-7
len: 11
v_gene: TRBV18
CDR3aa: ASSPRIQFEQY

j_gene: TRBJ2-7
len: 12
v_gene: TRBV6-6
CDR3aa: ASSYLRGIYEQY

j_gene: TRBJ1-5
len: 11
v_gene: TRBV10-3
CDR3aa: AISERGDQPQH

j_gene: TRBJ1-6
len: 13
v_gene: TRBV30
CDR3aa: AWRKPTGTNSPLH

j_gene: TRBJ2-5
len: 9
v_gene: TRBV10-3
CDR3aa: AIGEIETQY

j_gene: TRBJ2-1
len: 15
v_gene: TRBV7-9
CDR3aa: ASSLVWGGGSYNEQF

j_gene: TRBJ2-3
len: 12
v_gene: TRBV7-2
CDR3aa: ASSLGGRPDTQY

j_gene: TRBJ1-2
len: 16
v_gene: TRBV13
CDR3aa: ASSSIIQGTGLNYGYT

j_gene: TRBJ1-2
len: 12
v_gene: TRBV5-1
CDR3aa: ASSLGQGGYGYT

j_gene: TRBJ1-4
len: 14
v_gene: TRBV10-3
CDR3aa: AISEMMGATNEKLF

j_gene: TRBJ1-3
len: 13
v_gene: TRBV6-1
CDR3aa: ASSERQGTGNTIY

j_gene: TRBJ2-7
len: 12
v_gene: TRBV11-2
CDR3aa: ASSLDVVSYEQY

j_gene: TRBJ1-2
len: 11
v_gene: TRBV2
CDR3aa: ASSVGGGIGYT

j_gene: TRBJ1-2
len: 12
v_gene: TRBV6-1
CDR3aa: ASSLTRAVYGYT

j_gene: TRBJ1-1
len: 12
v_gene: TRBV7-3
CDR3aa: ASSLSGTGSEAF

j_gene: TRBJ1-2
len: 11
v_gene: TRBV5-1
CDR3aa: ASMEGGAGGYT

j_gene: TRBJ2-3
len: 15
v_gene: TRBV5-8
CDR3aa: ASSLGYGTRRTDTQY

j_gene: TRBJ1-6
len: 14
v_gene: TRBV27
CDR3aa: ASSPGTGLRDSPLH

j_gene: TRBJ1-2
len: 13
v_gene: TRBV5-1
CDR3aa: ASSFSPTPNYGYT

j_gene: TRBJ1-2
len: 12
v_gene: TRBV7-2
CDR3aa: ASSSHRDNYGYT

j_gene: TRBJ1-2
len: 10
v_gene: TRBV11-2
CDR3aa: ASSQGGYGYT

j_gene: TRBJ2-3
len: 15
v_gene: TRBV10-3
CDR3aa: AISGINPGAGTDTQY

j_gene: TRBJ2-3
len: 12
v_gene: TRBV2
CDR3aa: ASSETRSTDTQY

j_gene: TRBJ2-3
len: 15
v_gene: TRBV10-2
CDR3aa: ASSGLAFPGPGDTQY

j_gene: TRBJ2-7
len: 12
v_gene: TRBV19
CDR3aa: ASSIPGGGYEQY

j_gene: TRBJ2-3
len: 13
v_gene: TRBV11-2
CDR3aa: ASSLDLGSGDTQY

j_gene: TRBJ2-1
len: 11
v_gene: TRBV27
CDR3aa: ASSPSTGGAKF

j_gene: TRBJ2-7
len: 12
v_gene: TRBV6-6
CDR3aa: ASSYSTGVGEQY

j_gene: TRBJ2-7
len: 11
v_gene: TRBV7-2
CDR3aa: ASSLGGVYEQY

j_gene: TRBJ2-5
len: 10
v_gene: TRBV7-8
CDR3aa: ASSPSPDAQY

j_gene: TRBJ2-7
len: 13
v_gene: TRBV2
CDR3aa: ASRGTFGLYYEQY

j_gene: TRBJ1-5
len: 14
v_gene: TRBV30
CDR3aa: AWSAIGGGGNQPQH

j_gene: TRBJ2-1
len: 11
v_gene: TRBV6-5
CDR3aa: ASSRTSGNEQF

j_gene: TRBJ1-2
len: 14
v_gene: TRBV27
CDR3aa: ASRRRDGGVAGGYT

j_gene: TRBJ1-6
len: 11
v_gene: TRBV2
CDR3aa: ASSEQLGSPLH

j_gene: TRBJ2-7
len: 13
v_gene: TRBV7-2
CDR3aa: ASRQAAGPTYEQY

j_gene: TRBJ2-5
len: 11
v_gene: TRBV9
CDR3aa: ASSVSPQETQY

j_gene: TRBJ2-3
len: 14
v_gene: TRBV13
CDR3aa: ASSRGLPIFTDTQY

j_gene: TRBJ1-5
len: 12
v_gene: TRBV2
CDR3aa: ASSGGEGNQPQH

j_gene: TRBJ2-7
len: 13
v_gene: TRBV7-9
CDR3aa: ASSSRAMSSYEQY

j_gene: TRBJ2-7
len: 14
v_gene: TRBV4-1
CDR3aa: ASSQPEGQPLYEQY

j_gene: TRBJ1-2
len: 11
v_gene: TRBV19
CDR3aa: ASSINRAYGYT

j_gene: TRBJ2-7
len: 15
v_gene: TRBV18
CDR3aa: ASSPWFMSGSSYEQY

j_gene: TRBJ1-1
len: 12
v_gene: TRBV18
CDR3aa: ASSPRTGVTEAF

j_gene: TRBJ1-2
len: 13
v_gene: TRBV27
CDR3aa: ASSSRQGARNGYT

j_gene: TRBJ2-3
len: 15
v_gene: TRBV7-2
CDR3aa: ASSLVPGGPSKKAQY

j_gene: TRBJ1-2
len: 12
v_gene: TRBV6-5
CDR3aa: ASGRQGANYGYT

j_gene: TRBJ1-2
len: 10
v_gene: TRBV4-2
CDR3aa: ASSLPNYGYT